Listed below are T cell receptor beta chains from one sample, sequenced in a study of blood T cell repertoires in COVID-19. The data were produced by immunoSEQ multiplex PCR, yet TCRdb's version contains in-frame clones alone and is incomplete. The data show fewer than 300,000 clones, roughly 91% seen once. Sequencing was done on a sample of peripheral blood. Source of these receptors: a man under 40 with acute or convalescent COVID-19. Each CDR3 is given with its conserved first and last residue. The order of the fields is V gene, J gene, CDR3 protein.

V: TRBV28
J: TRBJ1-5
CDR3: CASSSGTPNQPQHF

V: TRBV3-1/TRBV3-2
J: TRBJ2-1
CDR3: CASSQRGGGSYNEQFF

V: TRBV6-4
J: TRBJ2-7
CDR3: CASSDSARAGTRSSYEQYF

V: TRBV10-1
J: TRBJ1-6
CDR3: CASRFSRGKMNNSPLHF

V: TRBV5-6
J: TRBJ1-4
CDR3: CASSPDRDNEKLFF

V: TRBV11-1
J: TRBJ2-7
CDR3: CASSLAQNYEQYF

V: TRBV30
J: TRBJ1-6
CDR3: CAWSTPVAGERAPLHF

V: TRBV28
J: TRBJ1-2
CDR3: CASRPRPGTGNLNGYTF

V: TRBV4-2
J: TRBJ1-2
CDR3: CASSQDQMVPESYTF

V: TRBV11-2
J: TRBJ1-5
CDR3: CASSDRGNQPQHF

V: TRBV7-2
J: TRBJ2-3
CDR3: CASRKRTTRHSTDTQYF

V: TRBV7-9
J: TRBJ1-5
CDR3: CASSLGSDRPNQPQHF

V: TRBV3-1/TRBV3-2
J: TRBJ2-5
CDR3: CASSQLSGGPTQYF

V: TRBV5-1
J: TRBJ2-1
CDR3: CASSREYEQFF